This T cell receptor beta chain was captured by sequencing in a study of control samples from healthy donors and cancer patients. The germline V gene encodes CDR1 LGHDT and CDR2 YNNKEL (reference sequence). The CDR3 totals 12 residues. V lost 3 bases and J lost 1, with 0 bases in between. Assay: immunoSEQ multiplex PCR; the TCRdb copy retains only in-frame clones and omits some. The sample yields about 75,000 clones, about 93% seen once. The V gene is TRBV3-1 (or the pseudogene TRBV3-2), the J gene TRBJ2-2, with D uncertain. Sample: blood. The source of this sequence is a woman aged 40 to 50 in good health. CDR3 protein: CASSQNTGELFF. In DNA form, the CDR3 reads TGTGCCAGCAGCCAGAACACCGGGGAGCTGTTTTTT.